This T cell receptor (beta chain) was sequenced for a study of blood T cell repertoires in COVID-19. Trimming shortened V by 1 base and J by 4 bases, and 8 bases separated the two germline ends. Germline CDR1 and CDR2: MDHEN and SYDVKM. CDR3 size: 14 residues. Only in-frame clones appear in the TCRdb table, and some are missing; sequencing was by immunoSEQ multiplex PCR. The profile shows roughly 200,000 clones, 80% to 90% of them singletons. The sequence came from a man between 35 and 55 years old who had recovered from COVID-19. This chain uses TRBV28 with TRBJ1-3; D is unclear. The sample taken for sequencing was PBMCs or T cells enriched from blood (not recorded which). The CDR3 loop reads CASSLSRRGNTIYF. The CDR3 DNA is TGTGCCAGCAGTTTATCCCGGAGAGGAAACACCATATATTTT.